This TCR beta chain was found in a study of cytomegalovirus exposure and HLA in healthy donors. Study observations and caveats: In a later analysis, about 17,000 TCR beta sequences were associated with HLA alleles at 0.05 false discovery rate.

The primer mix had 60 Vbeta and 13 Jbeta primers. Data came from immunoSEQ multiplex PCR; TCRdb stores just in-frame clones and leaves some out. The data contain about 210,000 clones, roughly 87% of them singletons. The germline gives CDR1 SGHNT, CDR2 YYREEE (reference sequence). The CDR3 covers 16 residues. Trimming cost V 0 bases and J 7 bases; bases outside gene matches: 4. Regarding this clone: Its antigen is as yet unknown.

The source of this sequence is a middle-aged man in good health and CMV-seropositive. The sequenced material came from PBMCs. The chain combines TRBV5-4 with TRBJ2-1; 13 bases align to TRBD2. DNA of the CDR3: TGTGCCAGCAGCTTGGGGACTAGCGGGAGTACGAATGAGCAGTTCTTC. Residues: CASSLGTSGSTNEQFF.